Sequencing of this T cell receptor (beta chain) was carried out in a study of cytomegalovirus exposure and HLA in healthy donors. Overall study findings and caveats: Later analysis suggested links between common viral pathogens and several top significant clusters. In a later analysis, TCR association rates varied by HLA locus: DRB1 most, HLA-C fewest. Within the data, a cluster of highly shared sequence variants was likely a sequencing artifact.

V shed 5 bases and J 9 bases; nucleotides not matched to a gene: 13. CDR3 size: 17 residues. The germline V gene encodes CDR1 SGHVS and CDR2 FNYEAQ. Healthy people donating bone marrow made up the donors. It was with 60 Vbeta and 13 Jbeta primers that the PCR ran. TCRdb's table, derived via immunoSEQ multiplex PCR, lists solely in-frame clones and lacks some. The table records 95,000 to 150,000 clones, roughly three quarters of them present only once. To note about this clone: Antigen: not known.

The TCR comes from a man aged 25-45 years in good health and CMV-seropositive. This rearrangement joins TRBV7-6 to TRBJ2-1, with 13 bases aligning to TRBD2. Source material: PBMCs. The CDR3 region is CASSPGTSGTMGPEQFF. In DNA form, the CDR3 reads TGTGCCAGCAGCCCCGGGACTAGCGGGACCATGGGGCCTGAGCAGTTCTTC.